These 17 T cell receptor beta chains were sequenced from one sample in a study of T cells after yellow fever vaccination. In TCRdb, the 5' RACE reads were re-called with MiXCR into one record per CDR3 protein. Of some 320,000 distinct CDR3 sequences in the sample, over 8.5% were seen once. Material: CD4+ T cells sorted from PBMCs, obtained 45 days after the yellow fever booster vaccination. The receptors stem from a man younger than 30 who received the YFV17D yellow fever vaccine.

V usage is TRBV16 and J usage is TRBJ1-6; possible D gene TRBD1, 5 bases. This CDR3 comprises 15 residues. V was cut by 0 bases and J by 8 bases, with 11 bases left in between. Germline V gene data show CDR1 as KGHSY and CDR2 as FQNENV. The CDR3 is CASSQSGGDDSPLHF. In DNA form, the CDR3 reads TGTGCCAGCAGCCAATCTGGAGGGGACGATTCACCCCTCCACTTT. Full variable domain (outside the CDR3, taken from reference TRBV16 and TRBJ1-6): GEEVAQTPKHLVRGEGQKAKLYCAPIKGHSYVFWYQQVLKNEFKFLISFQNENVFDETGMPKERFSAKCLPNSPCSLEIQATKLEDSAVYFCASSQSGGDDSPLHFGNGTRLTVT.

The count of this clonotype is one. V usage is TRBV28 and J usage is TRBJ1-1, with a weak D call TRBD1 (6 bases). This CDR3 contains 12 residues. Germline V gene lookup returns CDR1 MDHEN and CDR2 SYDVKM. V lost 6 bases and J lost 11, with 16 bases in between. The CDR3 nucleotides read TGTGCCAGCAGACCCGGGGGCCGGGTGGCTTTCTTT. Amino acid sequence: CASRPGGRVAFF.

This chain joins TRBV6-5 and TRBJ2-6; weak D call: TRBD2 (6 bases). V lost 6 bases and J 0 bases, leaving 12 bases between the germline ends. The germline V gene has CDR1 MNHEY and CDR2 SVGAGI. CDR3 length equals 16 residues. CDR3 in DNA: TGTGCCAGCAGCACGGACGGGAGCTCTGGGGCCAACGTCCTGACTTTC. It specifies CASSTDGSSGANVLTF.

The chain recombines TRBV6-5 with TRBJ2-7; D may be TRBD2 (6 bases). Trimming stripped 8 bases from V and 0 bases from J, with 8 bases between. Germline V gene data show CDR1 as MNHEY and CDR2 as SVGAGI. The CDR3 is 12 residues long. CDR3 amino acids: CASRGSSYEQYV. The DNA of the CDR3 is TGTGCCAGCCGGGGGTCCTCCTACGAGCAGTACGTC.

The chain joins TRBV4-1 to TRBJ2-5; D may be TRBD1 or TRBD2 (5 bases each). Trimming stripped 0 bases from V and 5 bases from J, with 16 bases between. The CDR3 extends over 16 amino acids. Germline values: CDR1 MGHRA, CDR2 YSYEKL. The CDR3 nucleotides are TGCGCCAGCAGCCAAGAAAGGGACCTAGGCGGCGAGACCCAGTACTTC. Protein sequence: CASSQERDLGGETQYF.

The V and J genes are TRBV6-6 and TRBJ1-2, with unresolved D. Germline V CDR1 and CDR2: MNHNY, SVGAGI (reference sequence). This CDR3 comprises 15 residues. The V end lost 1 base, the J end lost 0 bases, and 9 bases lay between the germline ends. The CDR3 DNA sequence: TGTGCCAGCAGTTACTTCCAGCAAACTAACTATGGCTACACCTTC. Protein product: CASSYFQQTNYGYTF.

This clonotype showed up just a few times. The gene calls are TRBV7-3 and TRBJ2-2, with 8 bases identical to TRBD2. Trimming took 4 bases from V and 0 from J; bases not matched to a gene: 7. Per the germline V gene, CDR1 is SGHTA and CDR2 is FQGTGA. The CDR3 has 17 residues. The CDR3 here is CASSSLAGNANTGELFF. As DNA, the CDR3 is TGTGCCAGCAGCTCGTTAGCGGGGAACGCGAACACCGGGGAGCTGTTTTTT.

The V call is TRBV3-1, the J call TRBJ1-2; weak D call: TRBD1 (6 bases). Germline V lookup: CDR1 LGHDT, CDR2 YNNKEL (reference sequence). The CDR3 spans 12 residues. Between the trimmed V and J ends, which lost 1 base and 6 bases, there was a span of 6 bases. The CDR3 region has the DNA TGTGCCAGCAGCCAAGGGACAGATGGCTACACCTTC. Translating it yields CASSQGTDGYTF.

The sample holds a few counts of this clonotype. The chain employs TRBV29-1 and TRBJ2-7; perhaps TRBD1 as D (6 bases). Trimming took off 6 bases at V and 4 bases at J, with 10 bases between the two ends. The CDR3 spans 11 residues. Looked up from germline, CDR1 is SQVTM and CDR2 is ANQGSEA. The CDR3 here is CSVYRVYEQYV. The CDR3 DNA reads as TGCAGCGTGTACAGGGTATACGAGCAGTACGTC.

At least ten counts were recorded for this clonotype. The chain combines TRBV3-1 with TRBJ2-1, with a possible D match to TRBD2 (5 bases). From germline, CDR1 is LGHDT and CDR2 YNNKEL (reference sequence). The CDR3 is made up of 14 amino acids. The V end lost 0 bases, the J end lost 8 bases, and 11 bases lay between the germline ends. For the CDR3, the DNA is TGTGCCAGCAGCCAAGATACTAGGGAACATGAGCAGTTCTTC. It yields the protein CASSQDTREHEQFF.

Only a few counts were recorded for this clonotype. This chain uses TRBV29-1 with TRBJ2-2; TRBD2 aligns across 9 bases. The J segment lost 1 base and the V segment lost 7 bases, leaving 10 bases of the junction unmatched. The CDR3 has 16 residues. In germline, CDR1 is SQVTM, CDR2 ANQGSEA. Written as DNA, the CDR3 is TGCAGCGGATTGAAAGCGGGGGGCATGAACACCGGGGAGCTGTTTTTT. Its translation: CSGLKAGGMNTGELFF.

V is TRBV24-1 and J is TRBJ2-3; D is perhaps TRBD1 (5 bases). Germline V gives CDR1 KGHDR, CDR2 SFDVKD. The ends were cut back, 9 bases at V and 2 bases at J, with 14 bases in the middle. The CDR3 runs to 14 residues. The CDR3 is CATRRRVDTDTQYF. CDR3 bases: TGTGCCACCCGACGCAGGGTCGACACAGATACGCAGTATTTT.

This clonotype was observed a handful of times. The gene calls are TRBV6-6 and TRBJ2-6; D uncertain. There are 15 residues in the CDR3. Germline loops: CDR1 MNHNY, CDR2 SVGAGI (reference sequence). V shed 6 bases and J shed 0 bases, with 9 bases lying between them. As DNA, the CDR3 is TGTGCCAGCAGCGTTATGAGCTCTGGGGCCAACGTCCTGACTTTC. Amino acid sequence: CASSVMSSGANVLTF.

V gene TRBV5-4 combines with J gene TRBJ1-6; D is unclear. Germline CDR1 SGHNT, CDR2 YYREEE (reference sequence). V gave up 2 bases and J gave up 5 bases, with 11 bases separating them. The CDR3 loop spans 15 amino acids. Here the CDR3 DNA reads TGTGCCAGCAGCTTACATACGGACGATAATTCACCCCTCCACTTT. It encodes CASSLHTDDNSPLHF.

This clonotype was recorded a few times. This sequence joins TRBV6-2 or TRBV6-3 and TRBJ2-3; D remains ambiguous. CDR1 and CDR2 from the germline V gene are MNHEY and SVGEGT. V was clipped by 5 bases and J by 11 bases, with 11 bases between them. CDR3 length: 11 amino acids. The CDR3 DNA reads as TGTGCCAGCAGTCTGGGATCGAAGCAGTATTTT. The encoded protein is CASSLGSKQYF.

Only a few counts were recorded for this clonotype. DNA for the CDR3: TGTGCCAGCAGCCAAGATTCCAAGCCCCAGCATTTT. Encoded protein: CASSQDSKPQHF. The J gene is TRBJ1-5, the V gene TRBV4-2, with unresolved D. This CDR3 region has 12 residues. Germline loops: CDR1 LGHNA, CDR2 YNFKEQ. V lost 0 bases, J lost 8 bases, and 5 bases lay in between.

This clonotype was picked up many times. The junction differs from germline at one of its ends, possibly a read error. The chain has TRBV12-3 or TRBV12-4 and TRBJ1-5, with D unclear. The CDR3 runs 13 residues. CDR3 nucleotide sequence: TGCGCCAGCAGCTTGACCGGGGATCAGCCCCAGCATTTT. Encoded protein: CASSLTGDQPQHF.